This TCR beta chain was documented in a study of control samples from healthy donors and cancer patients. CDR3 size: 13 residues. The germline V and J ends were trimmed by 4 bases and 4 bases, with 11 bases remaining between them. Germline CDR1 is SGHDT and CDR2 is YYEEEE. TCRdb's table, derived via immunoSEQ multiplex PCR, lists solely in-frame clones and lacks some. This sample has around 75,000 clones, with approximately 92% found just once. This chain uses TRBV5-6 with TRBJ1-2; D not resolved. Sequenced material: blood. The origin of this receptor is a woman aged 55-70 years in good health. The CDR3 DNA is TGTGCCAGCAGCCCCACCGTGGGCTATGGCTACACCTTC. It is translated as CASSPTVGYGYTF.